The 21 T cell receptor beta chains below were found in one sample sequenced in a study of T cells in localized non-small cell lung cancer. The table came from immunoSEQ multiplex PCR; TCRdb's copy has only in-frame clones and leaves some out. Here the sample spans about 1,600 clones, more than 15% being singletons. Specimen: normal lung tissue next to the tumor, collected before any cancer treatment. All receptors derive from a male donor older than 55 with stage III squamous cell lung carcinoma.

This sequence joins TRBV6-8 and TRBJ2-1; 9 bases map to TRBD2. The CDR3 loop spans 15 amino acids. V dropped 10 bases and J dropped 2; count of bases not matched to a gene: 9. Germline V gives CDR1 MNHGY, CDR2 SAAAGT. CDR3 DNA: TGTGCCATCAGGGGCGCTAGCGGGGCCTACAATGAGCAGTTCTTC. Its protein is CAIRGASGAYNEQFF.

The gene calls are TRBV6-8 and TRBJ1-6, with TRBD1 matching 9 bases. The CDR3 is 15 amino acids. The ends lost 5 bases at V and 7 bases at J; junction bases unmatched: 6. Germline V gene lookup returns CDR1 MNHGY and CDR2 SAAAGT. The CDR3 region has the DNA TGTGCCAGCAGTGAGAAACAGGGGGCCAATTCACCCCTCCACTTT. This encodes CASSEKQGANSPLHF.

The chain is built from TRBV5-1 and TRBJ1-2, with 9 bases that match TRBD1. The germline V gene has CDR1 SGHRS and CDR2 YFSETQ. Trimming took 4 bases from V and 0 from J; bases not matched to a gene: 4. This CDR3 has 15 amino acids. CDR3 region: CASSVGTGPNYGYTF. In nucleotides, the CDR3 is TGCGCCAGCAGCGTAGGGACAGGGCCTAACTATGGCTACACCTTC.

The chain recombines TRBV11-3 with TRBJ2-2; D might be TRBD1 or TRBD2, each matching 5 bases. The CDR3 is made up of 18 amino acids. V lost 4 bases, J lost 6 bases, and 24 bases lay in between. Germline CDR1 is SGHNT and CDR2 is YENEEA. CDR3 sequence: CASSYRDAWFMLSGELFF. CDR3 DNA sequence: TGTGCCAGCAGCTACCGGGACGCCTGGTTCATGTTGTCCGGGGAGCTGTTTTTT.

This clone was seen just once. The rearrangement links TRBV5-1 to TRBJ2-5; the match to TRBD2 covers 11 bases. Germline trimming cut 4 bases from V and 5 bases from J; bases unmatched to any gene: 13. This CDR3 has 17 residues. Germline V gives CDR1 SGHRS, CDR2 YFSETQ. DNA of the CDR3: TGCGCCAGCAGCGTCCATAGCGGGGGGGCTTCGGTCGAGACCCAGTACTTC. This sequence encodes CASSVHSGGASVETQYF.

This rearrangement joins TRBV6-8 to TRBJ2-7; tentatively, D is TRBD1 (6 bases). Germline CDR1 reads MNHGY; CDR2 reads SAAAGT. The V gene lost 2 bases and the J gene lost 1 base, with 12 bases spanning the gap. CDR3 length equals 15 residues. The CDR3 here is CASSYIQGNSYEQYF. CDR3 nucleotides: TGTGCCAGCAGTTACATACAGGGCAATTCCTACGAGCAGTACTTC.

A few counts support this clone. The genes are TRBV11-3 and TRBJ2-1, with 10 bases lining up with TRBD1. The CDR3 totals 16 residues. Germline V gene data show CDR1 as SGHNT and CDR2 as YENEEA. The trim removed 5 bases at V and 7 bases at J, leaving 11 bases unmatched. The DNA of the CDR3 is TGTGCCAGCAGCACAAGACAGGGGGCGCATATAAATGAGCAGTTCTTC. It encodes CASSTRQGAHINEQFF.

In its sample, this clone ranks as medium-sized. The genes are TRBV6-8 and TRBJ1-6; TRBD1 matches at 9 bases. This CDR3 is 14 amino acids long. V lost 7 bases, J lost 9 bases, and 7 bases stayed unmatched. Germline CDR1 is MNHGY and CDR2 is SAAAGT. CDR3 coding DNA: TGTGCCAGCATGCCGGGACAGGGAGGTTCACCCCTCCACTTT. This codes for CASMPGQGGSPLHF.

CDR3 sequence reads: CSVEVGAGTGELFF. The CDR3 nucleotides are TGCAGCGTTGAGGTGGGGGCGGGCACCGGGGAGCTGTTTTTT. This chain joins TRBV29-1 and TRBJ2-2, with a tentative D call TRBD1 (6 bases). The CDR3 consists of 14 residues. The V end lost 3 bases, the J end lost 4 bases, and 12 bases lay between the germline ends. Germline CDR1 SQVTM, CDR2 ANQGSEA.

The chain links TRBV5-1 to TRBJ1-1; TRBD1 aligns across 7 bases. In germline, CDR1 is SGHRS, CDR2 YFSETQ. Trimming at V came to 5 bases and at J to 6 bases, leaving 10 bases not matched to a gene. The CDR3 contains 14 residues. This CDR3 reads CASRKPGGMAEAFF. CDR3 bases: TGCGCCAGCAGAAAGCCAGGGGGAATGGCTGAAGCTTTCTTT. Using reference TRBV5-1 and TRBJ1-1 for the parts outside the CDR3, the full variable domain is KAGVTQTPRYLIKTRGQQVTLSCSPISGHRSVSWYQQTPGQGLQFLFEYFSETQRNKGNFPGRFSGRQFSNSRSEMNVSTLELGDSALYLCASRKPGGMAEAFFGQGTRLTVV.

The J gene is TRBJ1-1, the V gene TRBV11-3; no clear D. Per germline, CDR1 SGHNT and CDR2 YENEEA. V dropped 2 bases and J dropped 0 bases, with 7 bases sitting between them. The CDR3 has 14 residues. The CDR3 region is CASSLRGLNTEAFF. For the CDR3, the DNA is TGTGCCAGCAGCTTACGTGGTTTGAACACTGAAGCTTTCTTT.

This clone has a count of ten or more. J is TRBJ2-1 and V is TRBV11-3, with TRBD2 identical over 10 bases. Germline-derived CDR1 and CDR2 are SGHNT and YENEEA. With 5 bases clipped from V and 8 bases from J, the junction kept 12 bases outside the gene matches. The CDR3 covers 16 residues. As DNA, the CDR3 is TGTGCCAGCAGCCGCAGCGGGGGGGCTCCCCGTGATGAGCAGTTCTTC. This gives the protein CASSRSGGAPRDEQFF.

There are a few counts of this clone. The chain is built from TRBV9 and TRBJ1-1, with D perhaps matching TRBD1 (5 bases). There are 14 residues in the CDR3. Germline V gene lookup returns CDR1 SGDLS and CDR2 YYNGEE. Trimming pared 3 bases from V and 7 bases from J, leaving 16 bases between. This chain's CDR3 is CASSGPREGVEAFF. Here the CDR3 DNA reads TGTGCCAGCAGCGGCCCCAGGGAAGGAGTTGAAGCTTTCTTT.

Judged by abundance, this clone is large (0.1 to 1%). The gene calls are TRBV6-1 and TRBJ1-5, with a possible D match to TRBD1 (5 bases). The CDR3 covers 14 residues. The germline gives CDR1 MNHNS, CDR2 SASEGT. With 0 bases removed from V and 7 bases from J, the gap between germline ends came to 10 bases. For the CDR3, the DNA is TGTGCCAGCAGTGAAGCAGGGGCAGGCCAGCCCCAGCATTTT. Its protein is CASSEAGAGQPQHF.

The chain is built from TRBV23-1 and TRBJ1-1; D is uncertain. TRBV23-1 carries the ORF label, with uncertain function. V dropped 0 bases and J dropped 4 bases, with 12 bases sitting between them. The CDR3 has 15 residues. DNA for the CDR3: TGCGCCAGCAGTCAATCGCCAGCCGGTAGCACTGAAGCTTTCTTT. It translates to CASSQSPAGSTEAFF.

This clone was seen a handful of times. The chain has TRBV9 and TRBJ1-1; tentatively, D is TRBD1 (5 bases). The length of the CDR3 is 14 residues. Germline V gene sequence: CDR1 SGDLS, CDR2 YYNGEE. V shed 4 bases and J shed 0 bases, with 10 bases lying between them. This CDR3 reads CASSLLTVNTEAFF. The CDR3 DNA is TGTGCCAGCAGCCTTCTGACAGTGAACACTGAAGCTTTCTTT.

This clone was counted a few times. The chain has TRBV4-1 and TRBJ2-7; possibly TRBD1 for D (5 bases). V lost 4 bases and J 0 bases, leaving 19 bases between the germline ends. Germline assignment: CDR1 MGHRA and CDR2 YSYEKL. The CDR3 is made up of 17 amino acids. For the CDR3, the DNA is TGCGCCAGCAGCCCACGAGACGGACACGGAAGCTCCTACGAGCAGTACTTC. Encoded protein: CASSPRDGHGSSYEQYF.

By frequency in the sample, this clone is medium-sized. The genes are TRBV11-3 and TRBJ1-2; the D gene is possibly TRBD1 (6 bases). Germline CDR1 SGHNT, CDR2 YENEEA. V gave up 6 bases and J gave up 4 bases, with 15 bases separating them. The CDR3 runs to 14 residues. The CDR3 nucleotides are TGTGCCAGCAGGCCGAGACAGGATTTCTATGGCTACACCTTC. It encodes CASRPRQDFYGYTF.

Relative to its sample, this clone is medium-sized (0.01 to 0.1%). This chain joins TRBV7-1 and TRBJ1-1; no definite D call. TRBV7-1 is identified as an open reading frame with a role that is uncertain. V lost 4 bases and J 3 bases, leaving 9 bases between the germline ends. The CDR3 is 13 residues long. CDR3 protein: CASSLIGDTEAFF. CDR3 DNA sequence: TGTGCCAGCAGCTTAATCGGGGACACTGAAGCTTTCTTT.

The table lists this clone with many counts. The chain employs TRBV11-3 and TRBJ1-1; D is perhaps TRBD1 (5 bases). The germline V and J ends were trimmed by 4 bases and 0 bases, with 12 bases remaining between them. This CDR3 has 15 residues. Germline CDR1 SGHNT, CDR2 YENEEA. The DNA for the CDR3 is TGTGCCAGCAGCTCTGTCAGGGTTATGAACACTGAAGCTTTCTTT. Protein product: CASSSVRVMNTEAFF.

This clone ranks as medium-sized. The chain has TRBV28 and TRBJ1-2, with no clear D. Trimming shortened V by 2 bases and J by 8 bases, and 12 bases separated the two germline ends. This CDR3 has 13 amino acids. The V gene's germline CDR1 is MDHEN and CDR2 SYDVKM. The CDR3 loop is CASSLAEVRGYTF. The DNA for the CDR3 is TGTGCCAGCAGTTTAGCCGAGGTGAGAGGCTACACCTTC.